The next 11 T cell receptor beta chains were all read from a single sample in a study of shared clonotypes between healthy human individuals. Generated by immunoSEQ multiplex PCR, the TCRdb table keeps only in-frame clones and is missing some. The sample gives roughly 2.6 million clones, 90% to 95% of which show up once; more than 0.12% is in the top ten. The specimen sequenced was naive CD4+ T cells sorted from blood. As for subset: CD45RA+ positively selected. Source of these receptors: a man younger than 30 in good health.

This clone was detected only once. The J gene is TRBJ2-6, the V gene TRBV29-1, with D unclear. The CDR3 is made up of 14 amino acids. Germline CDR1 is SQVTM and CDR2 is ANQGSEA. V gave up 6 bases and J gave up 0 bases, with 9 bases separating them. As DNA, the CDR3 is TGCAGCGTAGGACGGTACTCTGGGGCCAACGTCCTGACTTTC. Translated: CSVGRYSGANVLTF. Filled out from reference TRBV29-1 and TRBJ2-6, the complete variable domain reads SAVISQKPSRDICQRGTSLTIQCQVDSQVTMMFWYRQQPGQSLTLIATANQGSEATYESGFVIDKFPISRPNLTFSTLTVSNMSPEDSSIYLCSVGRYSGANVLTFGAGSRLTVL.

The chain employs TRBV10-3 and TRBJ2-7, with 9 positions matching TRBD1. The CDR3 has 15 residues. V gave up 6 bases and J gave up 5 bases; unmatched junction bases: 11. Per the germline V gene, CDR1 is ENHRY and CDR2 is SYGVKD. CDR3 loop: CAIRASGTGSDEQYF. CDR3 bases: TGTGCCATCAGGGCCTCCGGGACAGGGAGCGACGAGCAGTACTTC.

A single count supports this clone. The J gene is TRBJ2-3, the V gene TRBV18, with D possibly being TRBD2 (5 bases). This CDR3 is built from 16 residues. The germline V gene encodes CDR1 KGHSH and CDR2 LQKENI. Deletions cut 4 bases from V and 0 bases from J, with 14 bases between. The CDR3 sequence: CASSRTFQQSTDTQYF. CDR3 sequence (DNA): TGTGCCAGCTCACGGACTTTCCAACAGAGCACAGATACGCAGTATTTT.

The chain has TRBV7-9 and TRBJ1-6; the D gene is possibly TRBD1 (6 bases). The CDR3 is made up of 17 amino acids. Germline CDR1 SEHNR, CDR2 FQNEAQ (reference sequence). The V gene lost 0 bases and the J gene lost 6 bases, with 15 bases spanning the gap. CDR3 sequence: CASSLALPGAGNSPLHF. CDR3 sequence (DNA): TGTGCCAGCAGCTTAGCGCTACCAGGGGCTGGTAATTCACCCCTCCACTTT.

This sequence joins TRBV5-1 and TRBJ2-1; 8 bases align to TRBD1. From germline, CDR1 is SGHRS and CDR2 YFSETQ. This CDR3 region has 14 residues. The J segment lost 9 bases and the V segment lost 1 base, leaving 6 bases of the junction unmatched. The CDR3 region is CASSLMDRATEQFF. CDR3 DNA sequence: TGCGCCAGCAGCTTGATGGACAGGGCCACTGAGCAGTTCTTC.

This clone was observed once. The chain employs TRBV11-2 and TRBJ2-3; D unclear. CDR1 SGHAT and CDR2 FQNNGV come from the germline V gene. The CDR3 has 13 amino acids. V was clipped by 0 bases and J by 10 bases, with 11 bases between them. The DNA for the CDR3 is TGTGCCAGCAGCTTAGACCGGCAGAGTGCGCAGTATTTT. It translates to CASSLDRQSAQYF.

Comments on this clone: Distinct nucleotide sequences in the sample also encode this CDR3. CDR3 nucleotides: TGTGCCAGCTCACCGAAGGCAGATACGCAGTATTTT. It specifies CASSPKADTQYF. This rearrangement joins TRBV18 to TRBJ2-3; no definite D call. The CDR3 length is 12 residues. Germline V gene sequence: CDR1 KGHSH, CDR2 LQKENI. Trimming removed 3 bases from V and 4 bases from J, with 5 bases in between.

The V gene is TRBV7-2, the J gene TRBJ1-1; D gene ambiguous. Looked up from germline, CDR1 is SGHTA and CDR2 is FQGNSA. The CDR3 extends over 15 amino acids. V dropped 5 bases and J dropped 3 bases, with 16 bases sitting between them. The chain's CDR3 is CASSPRSRTDTEAFF. CDR3 DNA sequence: TGTGCCAGCAGCCCACGCAGCAGGACGGACACTGAAGCTTTCTTT.

This clone was recorded only once. Other DNA variants within this sample encode the same CDR3. The chain combines TRBV11-2 with TRBJ2-2; possible D gene TRBD1, 5 bases. The V gene's germline CDR1 is SGHAT and CDR2 FQNNGV. The CDR3 extends over 14 amino acids. The V end was cut by 2 bases, the J end by 1 base, with 5 bases between. CDR3 residues: CASSLRGNTGELFF. The CDR3 nucleotides read TGTGCCAGCAGCTTAAGGGGGAACACCGGGGAGCTGTTTTTT.

The V call is TRBV18, the J call TRBJ1-1, with a tentative D call TRBD1 (5 bases). The CDR3 consists of 14 residues. Trimming pared 3 bases from V and 3 bases from J, leaving 11 bases between. Germline assignment: CDR1 KGHSH and CDR2 LQKENI. The CDR3 sequence is CASSPGGADTEAFF. CDR3 DNA sequence: TGTGCCAGCTCACCGGGGGGAGCGGACACTGAAGCTTTCTTT.

The chain employs TRBV7-9 and TRBJ1-6; 7 bases line up with TRBD1. The CDR3 covers 16 residues. With V trimmed by 5 bases and J by 0 bases, 4 bases remained unmatched. The germline CDR1 and CDR2 sequences are SEHNR and FQNEAQ (reference sequence). CDR3 DNA: TGTGCCAGCAGCCGGACAGGCAGCTCCTATAATTCACCCCTCCACTTT. Protein: CASSRTGSSYNSPLHF.